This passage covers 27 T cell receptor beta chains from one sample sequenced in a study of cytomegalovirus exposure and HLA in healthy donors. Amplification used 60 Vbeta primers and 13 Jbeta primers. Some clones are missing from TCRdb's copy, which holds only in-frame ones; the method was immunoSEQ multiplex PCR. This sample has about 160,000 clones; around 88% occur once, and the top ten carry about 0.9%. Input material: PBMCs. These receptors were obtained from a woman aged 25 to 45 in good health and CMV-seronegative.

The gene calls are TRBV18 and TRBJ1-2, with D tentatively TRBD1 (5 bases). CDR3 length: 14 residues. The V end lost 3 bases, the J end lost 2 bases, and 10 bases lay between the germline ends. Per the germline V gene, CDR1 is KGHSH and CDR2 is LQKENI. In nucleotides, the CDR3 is TGTGCCAGCTCACCTCAGGGTCTAAACTATGGCTACACCTTC. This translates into CASSPQGLNYGYTF. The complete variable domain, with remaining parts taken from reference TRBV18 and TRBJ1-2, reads NAGVMQNPRHLVRRRGQEARLRCSPMKGHSHVYWYRQLPEEGLKFMVYLQKENIIDESGMPKERFSAEFPKEGPSILRIQQVVRGDSAAYFCASSPQGLNYGYTFGSGTRLTVV.

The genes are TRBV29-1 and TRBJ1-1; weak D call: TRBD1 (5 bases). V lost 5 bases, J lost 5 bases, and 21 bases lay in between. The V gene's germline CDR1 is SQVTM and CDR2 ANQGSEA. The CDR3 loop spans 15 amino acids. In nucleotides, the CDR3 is TGCAGCGTTTTTGGGGCACTTCATATGGGAACTGAAGCTTTCTTT. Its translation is CSVFGALHMGTEAFF. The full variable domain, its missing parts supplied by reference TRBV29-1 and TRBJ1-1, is SAVISQKPSRDICQRGTSLTIQCQVDSQVTMMFWYRQQPGQSLTLIATANQGSEATYESGFVIDKFPISRPNLTFSTLTVSNMSPEDSSIYLCSVFGALHMGTEAFFGQGTRLTVV.

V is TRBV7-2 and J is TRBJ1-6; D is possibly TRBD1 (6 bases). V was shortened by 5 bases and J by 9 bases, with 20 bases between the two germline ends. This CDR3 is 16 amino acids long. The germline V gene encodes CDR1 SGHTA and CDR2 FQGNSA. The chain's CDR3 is CASSQRGAADGSPLHF. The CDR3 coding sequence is TGTGCCAGCAGCCAACGGGGGGCCGCTGACGGTTCACCCCTCCACTTT.

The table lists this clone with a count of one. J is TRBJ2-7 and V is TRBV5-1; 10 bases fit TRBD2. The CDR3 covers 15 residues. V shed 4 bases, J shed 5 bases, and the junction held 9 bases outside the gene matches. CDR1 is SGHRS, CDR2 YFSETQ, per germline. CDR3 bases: TGCGCCAGCAGCGAGCCGGGACTAGCGTCTCACGAGCAGTACTTC. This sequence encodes CASSEPGLASHEQYF. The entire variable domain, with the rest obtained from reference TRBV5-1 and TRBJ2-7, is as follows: KAGVTQTPRYLIKTRGQQVTLSCSPISGHRSVSWYQQTPGQGLQFLFEYFSETQRNKGNFPGRFSGRQFSNSRSEMNVSTLELGDSALYLCASSEPGLASHEQYFGPGTRLTVT.

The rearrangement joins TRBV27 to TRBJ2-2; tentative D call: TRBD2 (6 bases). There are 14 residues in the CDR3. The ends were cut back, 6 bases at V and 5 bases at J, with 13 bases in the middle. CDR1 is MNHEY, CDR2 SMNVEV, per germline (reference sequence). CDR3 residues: CASRGTAPTGELFF. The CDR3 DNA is TGTGCCAGCAGGGGGACTGCCCCAACCGGGGAGCTGTTTTTT.

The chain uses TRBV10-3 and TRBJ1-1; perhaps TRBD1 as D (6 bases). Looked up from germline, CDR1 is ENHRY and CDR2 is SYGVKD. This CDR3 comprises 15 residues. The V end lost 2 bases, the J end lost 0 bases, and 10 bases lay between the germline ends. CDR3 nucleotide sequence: TGTGCCATCAGTGAGGGACAGTCCATGAACACTGAAGCTTTCTTT. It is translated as CAISEGQSMNTEAFF.

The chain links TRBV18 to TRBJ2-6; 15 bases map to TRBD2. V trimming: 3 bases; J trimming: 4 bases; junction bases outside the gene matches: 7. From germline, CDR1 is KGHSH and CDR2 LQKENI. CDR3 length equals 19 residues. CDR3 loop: CASSPGLAGGPRGANVLTF. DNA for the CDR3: TGTGCCAGCTCACCGGGACTAGCGGGGGGCCCGAGGGGGGCCAACGTCCTGACTTTC.

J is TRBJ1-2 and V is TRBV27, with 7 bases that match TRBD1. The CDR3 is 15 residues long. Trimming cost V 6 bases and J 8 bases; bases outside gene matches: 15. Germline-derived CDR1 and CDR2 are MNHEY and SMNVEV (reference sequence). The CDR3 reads CASRLTGTASSGYTF. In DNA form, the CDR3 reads TGTGCCAGCAGGTTAACCGGGACAGCCTCTTCAGGCTACACCTTC.

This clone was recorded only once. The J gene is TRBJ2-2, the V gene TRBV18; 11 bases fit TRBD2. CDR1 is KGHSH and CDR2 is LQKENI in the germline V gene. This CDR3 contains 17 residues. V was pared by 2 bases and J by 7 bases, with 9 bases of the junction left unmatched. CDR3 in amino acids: CASSPDSGRAYGGELFF. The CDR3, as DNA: TGTGCCAGCTCACCAGATAGCGGGAGGGCCTACGGCGGGGAGCTGTTTTTT.

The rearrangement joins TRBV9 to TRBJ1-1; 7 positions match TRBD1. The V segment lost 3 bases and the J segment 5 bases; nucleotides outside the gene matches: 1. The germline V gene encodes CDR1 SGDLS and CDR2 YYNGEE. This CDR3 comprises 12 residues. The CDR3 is CASSARGTEAFF. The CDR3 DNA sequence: TGTGCCAGCAGCGCCAGGGGGACTGAAGCTTTCTTT.

The CDR3: CASSEGRQDDGYTF. The CDR3 DNA is TGTGCCAGCAGCGAGGGGAGACAGGATGATGGCTACACCTTC. The V call is TRBV9, the J call TRBJ1-2, with D possibly matching TRBD1 (6 bases). This CDR3 contains 14 residues. V was shortened by 3 bases and J by 6 bases, with 15 bases between the two germline ends. The germline V gene encodes CDR1 SGDLS and CDR2 YYNGEE. Based on the CDR3 plus reference TRBV9 and TRBJ1-2, the full variable domain is DSGVTQTPKHLITATGQRVTLRCSPRSGDLSVYWYQQSLDQGLQFLIQYYNGEERAKGNILERFSAQQFPDLHSELNLSSLELGDSALYFCASSEGRQDDGYTFGSGTRLTVV.

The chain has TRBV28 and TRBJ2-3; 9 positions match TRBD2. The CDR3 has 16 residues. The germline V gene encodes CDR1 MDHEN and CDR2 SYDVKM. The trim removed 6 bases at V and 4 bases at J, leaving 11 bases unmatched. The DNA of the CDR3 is TGTGCCAGCAGCCCCTCACTAGCGGGTTGGCCAGATACGCAGTATTTT. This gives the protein CASSPSLAGWPDTQYF.

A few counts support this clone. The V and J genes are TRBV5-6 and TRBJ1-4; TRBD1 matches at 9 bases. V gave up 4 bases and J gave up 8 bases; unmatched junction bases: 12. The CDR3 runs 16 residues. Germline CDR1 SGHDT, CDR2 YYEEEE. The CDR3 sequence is CASSGGTGLKREKLFF. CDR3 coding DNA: TGTGCCAGCAGCGGGGGGACAGGGTTGAAACGGGAAAAACTGTTTTTT.

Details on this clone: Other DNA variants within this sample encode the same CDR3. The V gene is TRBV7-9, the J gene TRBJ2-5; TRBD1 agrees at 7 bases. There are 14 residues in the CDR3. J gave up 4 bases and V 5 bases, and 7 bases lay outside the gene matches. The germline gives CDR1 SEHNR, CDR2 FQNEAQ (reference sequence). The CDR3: CASSPSSGGETQYF. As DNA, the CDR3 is TGTGCCAGCAGCCCTTCGTCAGGGGGAGAGACCCAGTACTTC.

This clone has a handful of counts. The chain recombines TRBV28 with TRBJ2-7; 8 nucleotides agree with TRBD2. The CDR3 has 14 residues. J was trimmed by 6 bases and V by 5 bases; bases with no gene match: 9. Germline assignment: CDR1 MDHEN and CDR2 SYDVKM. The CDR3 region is CASSTIVGLGEQYF. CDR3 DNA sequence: TGTGCCAGCAGTACCATAGTGGGACTAGGCGAGCAGTACTTC.

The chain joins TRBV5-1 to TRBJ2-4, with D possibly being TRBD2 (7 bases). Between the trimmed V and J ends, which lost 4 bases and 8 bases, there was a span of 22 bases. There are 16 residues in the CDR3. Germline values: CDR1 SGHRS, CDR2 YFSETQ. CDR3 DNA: TGCGCCAGCAGCGTACAAAGACAGGCCGCGGGAGACATTCAGTACTTC. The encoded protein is CASSVQRQAAGDIQYF. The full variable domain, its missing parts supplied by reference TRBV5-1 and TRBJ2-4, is KAGVTQTPRYLIKTRGQQVTLSCSPISGHRSVSWYQQTPGQGLQFLFEYFSETQRNKGNFPGRFSGRQFSNSRSEMNVSTLELGDSALYLCASSVQRQAAGDIQYFGAGTRLSVL.

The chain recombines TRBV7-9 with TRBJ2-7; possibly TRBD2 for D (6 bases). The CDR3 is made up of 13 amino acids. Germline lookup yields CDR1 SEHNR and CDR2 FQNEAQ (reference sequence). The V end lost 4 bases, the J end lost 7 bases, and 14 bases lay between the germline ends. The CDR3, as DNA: TGTGCCAGCAGCTCCCGGGGGTGGGGGGAGCAGTACTTC. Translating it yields CASSSRGWGEQYF. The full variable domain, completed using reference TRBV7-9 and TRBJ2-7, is DTGVSQNPRHKITKRGQNVTFRCDPISEHNRLYWYRQTLGQGPEFLTYFQNEAQLEKSRLLSDRFSAERPKGSFSTLEIQRTEQGDSAMYLCASSSRGWGEQYFGPGTRLTVT.

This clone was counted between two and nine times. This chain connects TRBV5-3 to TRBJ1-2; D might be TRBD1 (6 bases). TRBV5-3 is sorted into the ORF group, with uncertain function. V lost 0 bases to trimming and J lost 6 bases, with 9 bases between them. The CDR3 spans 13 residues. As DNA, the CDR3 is TGTGCCAGAAGCTTGGAAACAGGGCATGGCTACACCTTC. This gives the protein CARSLETGHGYTF.

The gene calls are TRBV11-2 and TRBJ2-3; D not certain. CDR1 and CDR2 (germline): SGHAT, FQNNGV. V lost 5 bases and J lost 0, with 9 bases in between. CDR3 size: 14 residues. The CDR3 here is CASSVFPSTDTQYF. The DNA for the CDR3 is TGTGCCAGCAGCGTGTTCCCTAGCACAGATACGCAGTATTTT.

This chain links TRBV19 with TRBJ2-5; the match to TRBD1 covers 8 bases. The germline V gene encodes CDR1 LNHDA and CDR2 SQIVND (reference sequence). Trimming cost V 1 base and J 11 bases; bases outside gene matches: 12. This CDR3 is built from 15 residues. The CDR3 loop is CASSIGGQVLMEQYF. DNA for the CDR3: TGTGCCAGTAGTATAGGGGGACAGGTTCTGATGGAGCAGTACTTC. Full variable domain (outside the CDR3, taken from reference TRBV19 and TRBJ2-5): DGGITQSPKYLFRKEGQNVTLSCEQNLNHDAMYWYRQDPGQGLRLIYYSQIVNDFQKGDIAEGYSVSREKKESFPLTVTSAQKNPTAFYLCASSIGGQVLMEQYFGPGTRLLVL.

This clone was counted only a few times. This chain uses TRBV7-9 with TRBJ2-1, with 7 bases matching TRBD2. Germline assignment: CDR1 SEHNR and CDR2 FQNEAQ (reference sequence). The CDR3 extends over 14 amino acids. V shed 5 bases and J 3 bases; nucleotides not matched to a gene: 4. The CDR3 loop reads CASSNGGGYNEQFF. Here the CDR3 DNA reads TGTGCCAGCAGCAATGGCGGGGGCTACAATGAGCAGTTCTTC.

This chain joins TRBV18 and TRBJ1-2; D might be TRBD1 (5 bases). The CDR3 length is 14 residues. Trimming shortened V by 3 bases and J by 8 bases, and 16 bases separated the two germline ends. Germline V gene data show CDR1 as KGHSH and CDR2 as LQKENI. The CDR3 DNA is TGTGCCAGCTCACCGCAGAACAGGCAGGGAGGCTACACCTTC. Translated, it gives CASSPQNRQGGYTF.

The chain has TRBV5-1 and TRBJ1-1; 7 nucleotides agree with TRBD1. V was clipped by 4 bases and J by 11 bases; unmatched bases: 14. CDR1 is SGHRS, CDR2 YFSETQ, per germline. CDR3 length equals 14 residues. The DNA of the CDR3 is TGCGCCAGCAGCACCGGCCGGGACAGCTTAAGCGCTTTCTTT. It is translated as CASSTGRDSLSAFF.

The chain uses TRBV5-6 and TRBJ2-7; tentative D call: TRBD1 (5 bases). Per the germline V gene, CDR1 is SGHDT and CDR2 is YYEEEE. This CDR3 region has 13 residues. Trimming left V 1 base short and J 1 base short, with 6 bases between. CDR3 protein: CASSLRQSYEQYF. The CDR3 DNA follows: TGTGCCAGCAGCTTGAGACAGTCCTACGAGCAGTACTTC. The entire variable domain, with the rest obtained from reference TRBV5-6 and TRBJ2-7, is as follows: DAGVTQSPTHLIKTRGQQVTLRCSPKSGHDTVSWYQQALGQGPQFIFQYYEEEERQRGNFPDRFSGHQFPNYSSELNVNALLLGDSALYLCASSLRQSYEQYFGPGTRLTVT.

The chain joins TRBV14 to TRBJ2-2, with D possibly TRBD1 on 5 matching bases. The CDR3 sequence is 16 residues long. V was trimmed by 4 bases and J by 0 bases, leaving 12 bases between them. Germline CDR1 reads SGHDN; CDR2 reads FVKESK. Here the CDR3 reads CASSRKIRANTGELFF. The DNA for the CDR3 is TGTGCCAGCAGCCGAAAGATCAGGGCGAACACCGGGGAGCTGTTTTTT.

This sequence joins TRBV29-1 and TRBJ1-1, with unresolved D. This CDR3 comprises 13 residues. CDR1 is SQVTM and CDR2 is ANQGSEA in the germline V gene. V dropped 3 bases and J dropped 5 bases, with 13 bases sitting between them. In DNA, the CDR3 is TGCAGCGTTGATTTGGTAATGGAGACTGAAGCTTTCTTT. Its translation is CSVDLVMETEAFF.

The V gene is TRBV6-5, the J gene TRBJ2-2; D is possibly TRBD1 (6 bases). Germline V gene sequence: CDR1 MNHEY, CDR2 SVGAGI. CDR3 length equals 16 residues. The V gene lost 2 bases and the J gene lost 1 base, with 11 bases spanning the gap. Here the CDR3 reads CASSYGGQQNTGELFF. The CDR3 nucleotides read TGTGCCAGCAGTTACGGCGGACAGCAGAACACCGGGGAGCTGTTTTTT.